This T cell receptor beta chain was observed in a study of shared clonotypes between healthy human individuals. A word on this clone: What it binds is not known. Other DNA sequences within the sample encode an identical CDR3.

Generated by immunoSEQ multiplex PCR, the TCRdb table keeps only in-frame clones and is missing some. Of some 2,000,000 clones listed, roughly 96% were seen once; the top ten hold 0.13%. CD45RA-negative memory and CD45RA+ naive subsets were split from the CD4+ cells. Notes on the study in general: Clonotypes shared by all four donors outscored non-shared clonotypes in generation probability. Having only a few donors restricted how much genetic and exposure-history diversity was captured.

The sequencing input was naive CD4+ T cells sorted from blood. Subset defined: CD45RA+ positively selected. This receptor was obtained from a man aged 18 to 29 in good health.

This CDR3 reads CASSLQGGNQPQHF. CDR3 nucleotides: TGCGCCAGCAGCTTACAAGGAGGCAATCAGCCCCAGCATTTT. The chain carries TRBV5-1 and TRBJ1-5, with D unclear. Germline V lookup: CDR1 SGHRS, CDR2 YFSETQ. V lost 2 bases, J lost 2 bases, and 8 bases lay in between. The CDR3 is 14 amino acids.